The rows below give T cell receptor beta chains drawn from one sample of a study of shared clonotypes between healthy human individuals. Repertoires were generated with immunoSEQ multiplex PCR, while TCRdb's copy carries only in-frame clones and drops some. The sample consists of 450,000 to 500,000 clones, 79% of them appearing once. Source material: PBMCs. The receptors here all came from a woman aged 40 to 50 in good health. Some clones in this sample may be carry-over from other donors' samples. The CDR3 runs from the conserved cysteine through the conserved F or W. D genes are given only for firm matches. Size is stated for part of the rows, as once, few or many counts, or as a class when the clone is expanded.

once | TRBJ1-1 | TRBV19 | - | 12 | TGTGCCAGTAGTAACCTGAACACTGAAGCTTTCTTT | CASSNLNTEAFF
- | TRBJ1-4 | TRBV6-9 | - | 15 | TGTGCCAGCACTATGGGGTGGGGGACTAATGAAAAACTATTTTTT | CASTMGWGTNEKLFF
once | TRBJ2-1 | TRBV11-1 | - | 16 | TGTGCCAGCAGCTTAAGGGCCGGGGTAACCTACAATGAGCAGTTCTTC | CASSLRAGVTYNEQFF
- | TRBJ2-7 | TRBV7-2 | TRBD2 | 14 | TGTGCCAGCAGCATAATGAGGACTAGCTACGAGCAGTACTTC | CASSIMRTSYEQYF
few | TRBJ2-1 | TRBV5-4 | TRBD2 | 16 | TGTGCCAGCAGCGATGGTGGACTAGCGCCGTACAATGAGCAGTTCTTC | CASSDGGLAPYNEQFF
- | TRBJ1-1 | TRBV10-3 | - | 13 | TGTGCCATCAACGGACAGTGGGCCGCTGAAGCTTTCTTT | CAINGQWAAEAFF
- | TRBJ2-7 | TRBV18 | - | 14 | TGTGCCAGCTCTAGAGGGGGACCATCCTACGAGCAGTACTTC | CASSRGGPSYEQYF
- | TRBJ2-7 | TRBV6-5 | TRBD1 | 14 | TGTGCCAGCCGATCCACAGGGGAGTTCTACGAGCAGTACTTC | CASRSTGEFYEQYF
- | TRBJ2-3 | TRBV28 | TRBD2 | 12 | TGTGCCAGCAGTTCCGGGGGGGATACGCAGTATTTT | CASSSGGDTQYF
few | TRBJ2-6 | TRBV2 | - | 16 | TGTGCCAGCAGCGAAGGGTGGTACTCTGGGGCCAACGTCCTGACTTTC | CASSEGWYSGANVLTF
once | TRBJ2-7 | TRBV28 | TRBD1 | 13 | TGTGCCACCCTTGCCTCCGCAGGGGGTGAGCAGTACTTC | CATLASAGGEQYF
- | TRBJ2-1 | TRBV11-3 | - | 13 | TGTGCCAGCAGCTTGGGGCCTGACAATGAGCAGTTCTTC | CASSLGPDNEQFF
- | TRBJ2-2 | TRBV7-9 | - | 16 | TGTGCCAGCAGCGCTGGGGACGGAACTAACACCGGGGAGCTGTTTTTT | CASSAGDGTNTGELFF
- | TRBJ2-5 | TRBV7-9 | - | 13 | TGTGCCAGCAGCTTAGCCCCCAGGGAGACCCAGTACTTC | CASSLAPRETQYF
- | TRBJ2-2 | TRBV11-2 | - | 17 | TGTGCCAGCAGCTTGCGTACAGGCGCGACGAACACCGGGGAGCTGTTTTTT | CASSLRTGATNTGELFF
once | TRBJ1-2 | TRBV10-3 | - | 14 | TGTGCCATCAGTGAGTCGAAACAGAGCTATGGCTACACCTTC | CAISESKQSYGYTF
many | TRBJ1-4 | TRBV25-1 | - | 14 | TGTGCCAGCAGTGAGGGGGCTTTGGGTGAAAAACTGTTTTTT | CASSEGALGEKLFF
once | TRBJ2-4 | TRBV7-2 | - | 18 | TGTGCCAGCAGCTTAGTTTATCTAGCCCTGTTAGCCAAAAACATTCAGTACTTC | CASSLVYLALLAKNIQYF
- | TRBJ2-5 | TRBV11-3 | - | 15 | TGTGCCAGCAGCAGAGGGACATTGGACAAAGAGACCCAGTACTTC | CASSRGTLDKETQYF
- | TRBJ2-1 | TRBV18 | - | 15 | TGTGCCAGCTCACCACAGGGACCGACCTACAATGAGCAGTTCTTC | CASSPQGPTYNEQFF